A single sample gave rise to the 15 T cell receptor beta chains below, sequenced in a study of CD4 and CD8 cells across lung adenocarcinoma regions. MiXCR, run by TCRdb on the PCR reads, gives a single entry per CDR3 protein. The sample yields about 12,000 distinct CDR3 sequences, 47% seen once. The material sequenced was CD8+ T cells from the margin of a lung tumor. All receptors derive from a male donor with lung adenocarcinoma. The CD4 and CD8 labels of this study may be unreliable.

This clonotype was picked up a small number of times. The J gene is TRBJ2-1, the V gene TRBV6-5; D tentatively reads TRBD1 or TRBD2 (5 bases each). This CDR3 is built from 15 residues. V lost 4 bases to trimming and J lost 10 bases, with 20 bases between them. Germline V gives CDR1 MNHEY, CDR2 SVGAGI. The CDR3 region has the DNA TGTGCCAGCAGTTGGGGTCGGGGCCGGGGTTTCGAGCAGTTCTTC. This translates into CASSWGRGRGFEQFF.

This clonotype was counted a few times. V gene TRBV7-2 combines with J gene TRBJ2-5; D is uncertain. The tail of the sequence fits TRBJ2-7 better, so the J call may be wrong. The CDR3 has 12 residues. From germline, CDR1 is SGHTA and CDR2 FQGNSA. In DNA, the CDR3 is TGTGCCAGCAGCTTATATAATTACGAGCAGTACTTC. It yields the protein CASSLYNYEQYF.

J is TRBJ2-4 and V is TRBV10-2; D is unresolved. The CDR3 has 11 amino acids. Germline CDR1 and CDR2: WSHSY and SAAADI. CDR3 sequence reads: CAGSDPDTQYF. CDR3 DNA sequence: TGCGCGGGCAGTGACCCAGATACCCAGTACTTC.

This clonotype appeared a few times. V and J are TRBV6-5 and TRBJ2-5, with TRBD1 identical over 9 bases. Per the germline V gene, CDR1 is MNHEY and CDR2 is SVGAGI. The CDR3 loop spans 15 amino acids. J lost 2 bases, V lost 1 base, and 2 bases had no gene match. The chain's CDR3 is CASSYYRGRQETQYF. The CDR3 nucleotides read TGTGCCAGCAGTTACTACAGGGGGCGGCAAGAGACCCAGTACTTC.

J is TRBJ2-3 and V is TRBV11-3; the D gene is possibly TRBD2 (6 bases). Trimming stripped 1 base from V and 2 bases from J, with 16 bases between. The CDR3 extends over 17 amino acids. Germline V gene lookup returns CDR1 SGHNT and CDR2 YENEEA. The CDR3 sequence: CASSLGSQRASTDTQYF. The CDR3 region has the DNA TGTGCCAGCAGCTTAGGATCCCAGCGGGCCTCCACAGATACGCAGTATTTT.

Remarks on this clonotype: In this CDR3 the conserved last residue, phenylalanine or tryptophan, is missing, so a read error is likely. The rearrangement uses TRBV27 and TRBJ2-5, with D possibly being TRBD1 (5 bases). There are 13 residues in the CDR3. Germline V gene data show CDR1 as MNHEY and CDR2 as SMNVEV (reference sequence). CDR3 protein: CAGSGRVKESQYL. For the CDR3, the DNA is TGTGCGGGCAGTGGCAGGGTGAAAGAGTCCCAGTACTTG.

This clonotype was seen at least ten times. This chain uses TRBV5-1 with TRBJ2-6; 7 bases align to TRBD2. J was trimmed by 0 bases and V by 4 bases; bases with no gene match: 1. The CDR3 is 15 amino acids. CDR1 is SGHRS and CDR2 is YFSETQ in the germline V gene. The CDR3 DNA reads TGCGCCAGCAGCCTAGCGGCCTCTGGGGCCAACGTCCTGACTTTC. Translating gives CASSLAASGANVLTF.

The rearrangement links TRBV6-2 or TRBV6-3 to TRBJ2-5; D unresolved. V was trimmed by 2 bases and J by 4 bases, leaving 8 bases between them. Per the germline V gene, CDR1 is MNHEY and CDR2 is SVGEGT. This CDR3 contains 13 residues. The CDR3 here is CASSYVARETQYF. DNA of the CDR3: TGTGCCAGCAGTTACGTGGCGCGAGAGACCCAGTACTTC.

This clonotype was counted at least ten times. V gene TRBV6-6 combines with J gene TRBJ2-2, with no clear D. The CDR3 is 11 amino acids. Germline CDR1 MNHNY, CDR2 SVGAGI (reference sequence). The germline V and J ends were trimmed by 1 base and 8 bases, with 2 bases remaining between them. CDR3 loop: CASSYLGELFF. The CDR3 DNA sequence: TGTGCCAGCAGTTACTTGGGGGAGCTGTTTTTT.

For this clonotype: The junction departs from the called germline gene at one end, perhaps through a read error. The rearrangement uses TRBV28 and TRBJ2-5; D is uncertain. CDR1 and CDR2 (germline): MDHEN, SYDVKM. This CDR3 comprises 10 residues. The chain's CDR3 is CAQIIKKKKF. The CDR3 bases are TGTGCCCAGATAATTAAAAAAAAAAAATTT.

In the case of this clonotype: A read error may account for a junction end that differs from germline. Here the CDR3 DNA reads TGTGCCAGCAGTTACCCACTAGCGGTGCGAGGCACAGACACGCAGTACTTT. Its translation is CASSYPLAVRGTDTQYF. The rearrangement links TRBV6-8 to TRBJ2-3; 8 nucleotides match TRBD2. The CDR3 has 17 amino acids. The V gene's germline CDR1 is MNHGY and CDR2 SAAAGT.

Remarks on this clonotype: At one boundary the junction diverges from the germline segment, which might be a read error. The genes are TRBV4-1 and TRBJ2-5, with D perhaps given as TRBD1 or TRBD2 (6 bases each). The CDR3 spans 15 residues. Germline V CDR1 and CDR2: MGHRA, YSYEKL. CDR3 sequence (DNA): TGCGCCAGGGGCCACGGGGGCCTAGCCGGAGAGACGCAGTACTTC. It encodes CARGHGGLAGETQYF.

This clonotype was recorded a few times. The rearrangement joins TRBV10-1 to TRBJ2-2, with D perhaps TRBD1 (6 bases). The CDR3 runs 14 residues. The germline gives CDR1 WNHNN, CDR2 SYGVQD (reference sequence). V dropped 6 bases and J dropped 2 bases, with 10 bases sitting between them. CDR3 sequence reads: CASSVDRNTGELFF. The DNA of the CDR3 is TGCGCCAGCAGCGTGGACAGAAACACCGGGGAGCTGTTTTTT.

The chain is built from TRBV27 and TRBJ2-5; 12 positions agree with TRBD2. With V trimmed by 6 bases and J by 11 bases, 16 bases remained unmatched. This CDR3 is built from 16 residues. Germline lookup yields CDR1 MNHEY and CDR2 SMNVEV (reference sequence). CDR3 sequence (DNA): TGTGCCAGCAGGGCACTAGCGGGAGGTACCTACAATGAGCAGTACTTC. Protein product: CASRALAGGTYNEQYF.

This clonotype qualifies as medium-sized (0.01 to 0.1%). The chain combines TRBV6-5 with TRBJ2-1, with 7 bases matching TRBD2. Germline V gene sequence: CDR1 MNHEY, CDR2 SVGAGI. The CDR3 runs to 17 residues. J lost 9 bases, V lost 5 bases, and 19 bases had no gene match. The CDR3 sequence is CASSPGSGGGPRSEQFF. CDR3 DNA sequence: TGTGCCAGCAGTCCCGGTTCGGGGGGAGGCCCAAGGAGTGAGCAGTTCTTC.